This T cell receptor beta chain stems from a study of blood T cell repertoires in COVID-19. Some clones are missing from TCRdb's copy, which holds only in-frame ones; the method was immunoSEQ multiplex PCR. The sample holds 140,000 to 150,000 clones, approximately 90% seen once. V lost 5 bases to trimming and J lost 4 bases, with 11 bases between them. Germline CDR1 is SEHNR and CDR2 is FQNEAQ (reference sequence). The CDR3 has 13 residues. This sequence was found in a man aged 55-75 years with active or convalescent COVID-19. Sequenced input: peripheral blood. The chain uses TRBV7-9 and TRBJ1-1; no definite D call. CDR3 sequence: CASSRSGSTEAFF. The CDR3 DNA is TGTGCCAGCAGCCGATCGGGAAGCACTGAAGCTTTCTTT. Looking up the rest from reference TRBV7-9 and TRBJ1-1 gives the full variable domain: DTGVSQNPRHKITKRGQNVTFRCDPISEHNRLYWYRQTLGQGPEFLTYFQNEAQLEKSRLLSDRFSAERPKGSFSTLEIQRTEQGDSAMYLCASSRSGSTEAFFGQGTRLTVV.